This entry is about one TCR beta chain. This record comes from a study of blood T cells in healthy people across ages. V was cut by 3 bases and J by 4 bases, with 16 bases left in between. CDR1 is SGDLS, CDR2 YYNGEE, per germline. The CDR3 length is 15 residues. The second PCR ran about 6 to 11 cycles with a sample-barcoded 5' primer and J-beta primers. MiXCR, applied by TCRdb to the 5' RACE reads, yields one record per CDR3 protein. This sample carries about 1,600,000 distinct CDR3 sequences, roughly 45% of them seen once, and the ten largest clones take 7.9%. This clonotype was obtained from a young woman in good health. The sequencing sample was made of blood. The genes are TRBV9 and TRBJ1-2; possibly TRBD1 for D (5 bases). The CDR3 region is CASSARGGLIYGYTF. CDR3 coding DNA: TGTGCCAGCAGCGCCCGGGGGGGGTTAATCTATGGCTACACCTTC.